Here is one T cell receptor beta chain with its context. Its antigen is currently unknown. These data come from a study of shared clonotypes between healthy human individuals. In the study overall: The plates for each donor numbered three CD4 naive, three CD4 memory, two CD8 naive and one CD8 memory. Findings of the study overall: Against clonotypes common to all four donors, non-shared ones had lower generation probabilities. The represented genetic and exposure-history diversity was limited by the small number of donors.

The V gene end was trimmed by 6 bases and the J gene end by 5 bases; junction bases not matched to a gene: 9. The CDR3 spans 17 residues. Germline values: CDR1 LNHDA, CDR2 SQIVND (reference sequence). Assay used: immunoSEQ multiplex PCR; TCRdb lists only in-frame clones, some missing. The data contain more than 900,000 clones, about 80% of them singletons. V usage is TRBV19 and J usage is TRBJ2-2; 13 bases fit TRBD2. Sequencing was carried out using memory CD4+ T cells from PBMCs. Subset meaning: CD45RA-negative fraction. The receptor's source is a man younger than 30 in good health. Some clones in this sample may be carry-over from other donors' samples. The CDR3 loop is CASSELAGGPGTGELFF. CDR3 sequence (DNA): TGTGCCAGTAGCGAACTAGCGGGAGGGCCTGGAACCGGGGAGCTGTTTTTT.